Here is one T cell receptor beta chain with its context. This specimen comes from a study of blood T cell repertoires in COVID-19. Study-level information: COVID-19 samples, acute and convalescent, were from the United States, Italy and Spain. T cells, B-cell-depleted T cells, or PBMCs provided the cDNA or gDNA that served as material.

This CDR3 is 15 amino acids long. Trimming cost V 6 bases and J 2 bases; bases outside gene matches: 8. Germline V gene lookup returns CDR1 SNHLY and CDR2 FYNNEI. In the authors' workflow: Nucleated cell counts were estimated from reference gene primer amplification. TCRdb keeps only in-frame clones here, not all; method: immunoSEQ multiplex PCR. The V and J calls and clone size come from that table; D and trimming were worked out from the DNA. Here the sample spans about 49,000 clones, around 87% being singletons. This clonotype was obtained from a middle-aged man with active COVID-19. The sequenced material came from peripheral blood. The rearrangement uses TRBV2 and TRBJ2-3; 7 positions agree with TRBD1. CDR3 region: CASSRRKGATDTQYF. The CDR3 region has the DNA TGTGCCAGCAGCCGACGAAAGGGGGCCACAGATACGCAGTATTTT.